Listed here are 16 T cell receptor beta chains from one sample, sequenced in a study of blood T cell repertoires in COVID-19. Method: immunoSEQ multiplex PCR; TCRdb's copy keeps in-frame clones and lacks some. Found here are about 84,000 clones, around 83% of them singletons; the top ten hold roughly 40%. Specimen: peripheral blood. The receptors were gathered from a man older than 75 with active or convalescent COVID-19.

The genes are TRBV27 and TRBJ1-6; 8 bases are a match to TRBD1. The junction had 11 bases not matched to a gene; V was cut back by 5 bases and J by 8 bases. Germline CDR1 is MNHEY and CDR2 is SMNVEV (reference sequence). The CDR3 covers 16 residues. DNA of the CDR3: TGTGCCAGCAGTGAGACAGGGGTAAGGTCGTATTCACCCCTCCACTTT. Its translation is CASSETGVRSYSPLHF.

The chain couples TRBV20-1 to TRBJ2-7; D is perhaps TRBD2 (5 bases). V was trimmed by 3 bases and J by 7 bases, leaving 16 bases between them. CDR1 and CDR2 (germline): DFQATT, SNEGSKA (reference sequence). This CDR3 has 13 amino acids. CDR3 sequence reads: CSASGGFTGEQYF. In DNA, the CDR3 is TGCAGTGCTAGTGGAGGCTTCACGGGGGAGCAGTACTTC.

CDR3 region: CAWSLAPQPYEQYF. In DNA, the CDR3 is TGTGCCTGGTCTCTAGCGCCTCAGCCCTACGAGCAGTACTTC. V gene TRBV30 combines with J gene TRBJ2-7; maybe TRBD2 (6 bases). The length of the CDR3 is 14 residues. V was cut by 5 bases and J by 2 bases, with 16 bases left in between. From germline, CDR1 is GTSNPN and CDR2 SVGIG (reference sequence). Combining the CDR3 with reference TRBV30 and TRBJ2-7 gives the whole variable domain SQTIHQWPATLVQPVGSPLSLECTVEGTSNPNLYWYRQAAGRGLQLLFYSVGIGQISSEVPQNLSASRPQDRQFILSSKKLLLSDSGFYLCAWSLAPQPYEQYFGPGTRLTVT.

The chain employs TRBV9 and TRBJ2-5; TRBD1 aligns across 7 bases. Germline V gene data show CDR1 as SGDLS and CDR2 as YYNGEE. The junction had 5 bases not matched to a gene; V was cut back by 2 bases and J by 4 bases. The CDR3 is made up of 14 amino acids. As DNA, the CDR3 is TGTGCCAGCAGCGTCTTAGGGACAGCAGAGACCCAGTACTTC. It translates to CASSVLGTAETQYF.

The chain carries TRBV28 and TRBJ1-6; a possible D gene is TRBD1 (6 bases). The germline V and J ends were trimmed by 10 bases and 6 bases, with 16 bases remaining between them. The CDR3 covers 14 residues. Looked up from germline, CDR1 is MDHEN and CDR2 is SYDVKM. The CDR3 reads CATIGTPLNSPLHF. DNA of the CDR3: TGTGCCACCATTGGGACACCTCTTAATTCACCCCTCCACTTT.

The V gene is TRBV27, the J gene TRBJ1-5; weak D call: TRBD1 (5 bases). Trimming pared 3 bases from V and 4 bases from J, leaving 10 bases between. Germline V gives CDR1 MNHEY, CDR2 SMNVEV (reference sequence). The CDR3 totals 14 residues. The CDR3, as DNA: TGTGCCAGCAGTTTCGCAGGGCAAAATCAGCCCCAGCATTTT. This gives the protein CASSFAGQNQPQHF.

The chain is built from TRBV19 and TRBJ2-3; D not resolved. Germline V gives CDR1 LNHDA, CDR2 SQIVND (reference sequence). The V end lost 4 bases, the J end lost 0 bases, and 2 bases lay between the germline ends. The length of the CDR3 is 12 residues. Written as DNA, the CDR3 is TGTGCCAGTAGTACTAGCACAGATACGCAGTATTTT. Its translation: CASSTSTDTQYF.

This chain joins TRBV5-1 and TRBJ1-2, with 8 bases lining up with TRBD1. The CDR3 extends over 16 amino acids. With V trimmed by 0 bases and J by 4 bases, 8 bases remained unmatched. The germline V gene has CDR1 SGHRS and CDR2 YFSETQ. This CDR3 is CASSLESGQGLYGYTF. The CDR3 DNA reads as TGCGCCAGCAGCTTGGAATCCGGACAGGGCCTCTATGGCTACACCTTC.

This rearrangement joins TRBV6-6 to TRBJ1-3; TRBD1 agrees at 10 bases. The V gene end was trimmed by 6 bases and the J gene end by 7 bases; junction bases not matched to a gene: 6. CDR3 length: 14 amino acids. Per germline, CDR1 MNHNY and CDR2 SVGAGI (reference sequence). In nucleotides, the CDR3 is TGTGCCAGCAGCGAACCGGGACAGGGGAACACCATATATTTT. Its protein is CASSEPGQGNTIYF.

The V call is TRBV18, the J call TRBJ2-7; TRBD2 might be the D (6 bases). CDR3 length equals 15 residues. Trimming shortened V by 4 bases and J by 3 bases, and 16 bases separated the two germline ends. Germline V lookup: CDR1 KGHSH, CDR2 LQKENI. The CDR3 here is CASSQAGGKGYEQYF. The CDR3 DNA reads as TGTGCCAGCTCACAGGCCGGAGGGAAAGGCTACGAGCAGTACTTC.

V and J are TRBV30 and TRBJ2-5; TRBD2 matches 10 bases. CDR1 is GTSNPN, CDR2 SVGIG, per germline (reference sequence). This CDR3 has 15 amino acids. V shed 1 base, J shed 2 bases, and the junction held 4 bases outside the gene matches. Here the CDR3 DNA reads TGTGCCTGGAGTGCTAGCGGGGGAGGACAAGAGACCCAGTACTTC. This sequence encodes CAWSASGGGQETQYF.

This chain links TRBV2 with TRBJ2-3; 7 bases match TRBD1. Germline loops: CDR1 SNHLY, CDR2 FYNNEI. This CDR3 is built from 14 residues. V trimming: 6 bases; J trimming: 3 bases; junction bases outside the gene matches: 6. CDR3 region: CASRKGQETDTQYF. CDR3 sequence (DNA): TGTGCCAGCAGGAAAGGACAGGAGACAGATACGCAGTATTTT.

The chain carries TRBV5-6 and TRBJ1-2; TRBD1 matches 12 bases. Germline loops: CDR1 SGHDT, CDR2 YYEEEE. The CDR3 spans 15 residues. V shed 2 bases and J 5 bases; nucleotides not matched to a gene: 4. The CDR3 sequence: CASSLGDRGLYGYTF. As DNA, the CDR3 is TGTGCCAGCAGCTTAGGGGACAGGGGGCTGTATGGCTACACCTTC.

This sequence joins TRBV9 and TRBJ2-3; TRBD2 matches 7 bases. In germline, CDR1 is SGDLS, CDR2 YYNGEE. The CDR3 loop spans 16 amino acids. V was pared by 4 bases and J by 0 bases, with 8 bases of the junction left unmatched. CDR3 DNA: TGTGCCAGCAGCCCTACTAGCGCCCAAAGCACAGATACGCAGTATTTT. It translates to CASSPTSAQSTDTQYF.

This chain joins TRBV5-4 and TRBJ2-7, with 10 bases that match TRBD2. CDR1 SGHNT and CDR2 YYREEE come from the germline V gene (reference sequence). The CDR3 is 15 amino acids. Germline trimming cut 4 bases from V and 7 bases from J; bases unmatched to any gene: 11. In nucleotides, the CDR3 is TGTGCCAGCAGCCCGACCTCGGGGACTAGCGAAGAGCAGTACTTC. This sequence encodes CASSPTSGTSEEQYF. Full variable domain (rest looked up from reference TRBV5-4 and TRBJ2-7): ETGVTQSPTHLIKTRGQQVTLRCSSQSGHNTVSWYQQALGQGPQFIFQYYREEENGRGNFPPRFSGLQFPNYSSELNVNALELDDSALYLCASSPTSGTSEEQYFGPGTRLTVT.

This clone appeared once. The chain employs TRBV4-3 and TRBJ1-6, with 8 bases matching TRBD1. Germline V gene data show CDR1 as LGHNA and CDR2 as YSLEER. This CDR3 has 18 amino acids. V was clipped by 0 bases and J by 10 bases; unmatched bases: 14. CDR3 protein: CASSQEPPRQGMGSPLHF. The CDR3 region has the DNA TGCGCCAGCAGCCAAGAACCTCCTAGACAGGGGATGGGGTCACCCCTCCACTTT.